These 10 T cell receptor beta chains came from one sample sequenced in a study of blood T cell repertoires in COVID-19. Sequencing was performed with immunoSEQ multiplex PCR; in TCRdb, only in-frame clones are kept and a portion is missing. The sample yields nearly 200,000 clones, approximately 86% seen once. Sequencing was carried out using peripheral blood. The receptors shown here come from a man between 60 and 75 years old with COVID-19, enrolled during active disease.

The chain links TRBV6-1 to TRBJ1-2; D uncertain. This CDR3 region has 17 residues. CDR1 MNHNS and CDR2 SASEGT come from the germline V gene. The V end was cut by 1 base, the J end by 1 base, with 16 bases between. The CDR3 DNA reads as TGTGCCAGCAGTGAAGGGAGACGAGCGTTCATTAACTATGGCTACACCTTC. This codes for CASSEGRRAFINYGYTF.

The J gene is TRBJ1-6, the V gene TRBV2; no reliable D call. The ends were cut back, 1 base at V and 0 bases at J, with 13 bases in the middle. Per the germline V gene, CDR1 is SNHLY and CDR2 is FYNNEI. This CDR3 region has 18 residues. The CDR3 sequence is CASSEVRGRSSYNSPLHF. The CDR3 DNA sequence: TGTGCCAGCAGTGAAGTTCGCGGGAGGAGCTCCTATAATTCACCCCTCCACTTT.

This clone appeared a single time. As DNA, the CDR3 is TGTGCCAGCAAAAGCGGAACCACCTACAATGAGCAGTTCTTC. Translated, it gives CASKSGTTYNEQFF. The chain uses TRBV7-2 and TRBJ2-1, with a weak D call TRBD2 (5 bases). The germline V gene has CDR1 SGHTA and CDR2 FQGNSA. Trimming cost V 7 bases and J 2 bases, with 12 bases left between them. This CDR3 is 14 amino acids long.

The chain links TRBV25-1 to TRBJ1-2; 9 positions agree with TRBD1. The CDR3 loop spans 15 amino acids. CDR1 is MGHDK and CDR2 is SYGVNS in the germline V gene. J was trimmed by 2 bases and V by 5 bases; bases with no gene match: 6. CDR3 in amino acids: CASSPNDRGNYGYTF. The CDR3 DNA is TGTGCCAGCAGTCCCAATGACAGGGGGAACTATGGCTACACCTTC.

The chain is built from TRBV20-1 and TRBJ1-2, with TRBD1 identical over 8 bases. Germline assignment: CDR1 DFQATT and CDR2 SNEGSKA (reference sequence). J lost 7 bases, V lost 3 bases, and 13 bases had no gene match. The CDR3 runs 15 residues. CDR3 residues: CSASDRGPTPAGYTF. CDR3 bases: TGCAGTGCTAGTGACAGGGGACCTACTCCGGCTGGCTACACCTTC.

The chain uses TRBV3-1 (or the pseudogene TRBV3-2) and TRBJ2-2; D possibly corresponds to TRBD1 (6 bases). In germline, CDR1 is LGHDT, CDR2 YNNKEL (reference sequence). CDR3 length equals 14 residues. Trimming shortened V by 11 bases and J by 4 bases, and 17 bases separated the two germline ends. The CDR3, as DNA: TGTGCCTGCACAAACAGGGAGAGCACCGGGGAGCTGTTTTTT. This translates into CACTNRESTGELFF.

The count of this clone is one. The rearrangement uses TRBV7-9 and TRBJ2-4; 9 positions match TRBD1. V was clipped by 5 bases and J by 6 bases; unmatched bases: 5. The germline gives CDR1 SEHNR, CDR2 FQNEAQ (reference sequence). The CDR3 spans 14 residues. The CDR3 sequence: CASSLGQGLNIQYF. The CDR3 DNA sequence: TGTGCCAGCAGCCTAGGACAGGGGCTAAACATTCAGTACTTC. The full variable domain, rest sourced from reference TRBV7-9 and TRBJ2-4, is DTGVSQNPRHKITKRGQNVTFRCDPISEHNRLYWYRQTLGQGPEFLTYFQNEAQLEKSRLLSDRFSAERPKGSFSTLEIQRTEQGDSAMYLCASSLGQGLNIQYFGAGTRLSVL.

This clone has just a few counts. Other DNA variants within this sample encode the same CDR3. The chain recombines TRBV30 with TRBJ1-5; D unresolved. Trimming pared 0 bases from V and 2 bases from J, leaving 5 bases between. Germline V gives CDR1 GTSNPN, CDR2 SVGIG (reference sequence). The CDR3 is 13 amino acids. The CDR3 nucleotides read TGTGCCTGGAGTGTTCAGGGCAATCAGCCCCAGCATTTT. Amino acid sequence: CAWSVQGNQPQHF. Variable domain in full (rest from reference TRBV30 and TRBJ1-5): SQTIHQWPATLVQPVGSPLSLECTVEGTSNPNLYWYRQAAGRGLQLLFYSVGIGQISSEVPQNLSASRPQDRQFILSSKKLLLSDSGFYLCAWSVQGNQPQHFGDGTRLSIL.

The chain links TRBV9 to TRBJ1-2; 8 nucleotides line up with TRBD1. The CDR3 is made up of 15 amino acids. In germline, CDR1 is SGDLS, CDR2 YYNGEE. The V and J ends lost 0 bases and 2 bases, in that order; junction bases with no gene match: 3. The CDR3 bases are TGTGCCAGCAGCGTAGGGAACAGGGGGAACTATGGCTACACCTTC. This sequence encodes CASSVGNRGNYGYTF.

This clone has just a few counts. The CDR3 is CASMNDRKRGEAFF. The CDR3 bases are TGTGCCAGTATGAACGACAGGAAGAGGGGGGAAGCTTTCTTT. The chain has TRBV19 and TRBJ1-1; a possible D gene is TRBD1 (6 bases). V dropped 7 bases and J dropped 8 bases, with 20 bases sitting between them. Germline-derived CDR1 and CDR2 are LNHDA and SQIVND (reference sequence). The CDR3 contains 14 residues.